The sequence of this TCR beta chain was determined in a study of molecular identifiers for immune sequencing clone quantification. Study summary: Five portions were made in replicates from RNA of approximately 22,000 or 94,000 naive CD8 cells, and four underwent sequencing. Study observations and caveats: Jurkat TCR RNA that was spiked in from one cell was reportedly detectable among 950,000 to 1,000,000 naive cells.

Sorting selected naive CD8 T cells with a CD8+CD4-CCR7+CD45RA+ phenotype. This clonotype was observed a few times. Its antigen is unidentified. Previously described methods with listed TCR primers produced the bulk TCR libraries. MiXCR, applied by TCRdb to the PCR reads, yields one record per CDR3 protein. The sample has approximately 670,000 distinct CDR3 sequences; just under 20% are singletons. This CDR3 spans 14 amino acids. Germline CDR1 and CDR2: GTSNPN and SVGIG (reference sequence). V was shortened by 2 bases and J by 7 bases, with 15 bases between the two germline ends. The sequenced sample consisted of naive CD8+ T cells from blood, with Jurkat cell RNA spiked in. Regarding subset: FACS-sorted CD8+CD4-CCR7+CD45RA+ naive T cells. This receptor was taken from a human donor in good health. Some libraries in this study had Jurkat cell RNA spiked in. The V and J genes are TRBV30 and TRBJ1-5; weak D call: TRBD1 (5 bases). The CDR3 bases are TGTGCCTGGAGTCAGACGGGGGTTGGACAGCCCCAGCATTTT. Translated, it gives CAWSQTGVGQPQHF.